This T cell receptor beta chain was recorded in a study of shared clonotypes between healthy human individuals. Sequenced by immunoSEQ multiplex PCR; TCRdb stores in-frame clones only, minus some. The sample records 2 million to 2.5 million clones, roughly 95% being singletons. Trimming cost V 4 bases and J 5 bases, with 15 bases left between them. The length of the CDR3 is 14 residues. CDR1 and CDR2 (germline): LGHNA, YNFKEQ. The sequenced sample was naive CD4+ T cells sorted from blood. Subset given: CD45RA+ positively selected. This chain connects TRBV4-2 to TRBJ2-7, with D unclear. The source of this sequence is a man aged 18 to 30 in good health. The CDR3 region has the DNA TGTGCCAGCAGCCCAGCCCTTGGACGGGACGAGCAGTACTTC. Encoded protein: CASSPALGRDEQYF.